This T cell receptor beta chain was identified during a study of human T cells and chemical hapten exposure. Study at large: Throughout a study of 20 to 25 weeks, patients underwent weekly scalp administration of diphenylcyclopropenone doses. Women made up most patients, who had alopecia areata, totalis or universalis. Small volume differences among pooled libraries mainly caused per-sample TCR yield variation.

This clonotype was detected many times. The CDR3 length is 13 residues. Germline CDR1 and CDR2: MNHEY and SMNVEV (reference sequence). V was cut by 3 bases and J by 5 bases, with 10 bases left in between. Library construction involved attaching unique molecular identifiers to individual cDNA molecules, which allowed quantitative, reproducible TCR counting. TCRdb re-called the RACE reads with MiXCR, one entry per CDR3 protein. The sample comprises nearly 350,000 distinct CDR3 sequences, under 9% of which are singletons, and about 8% rests with the top ten. Sample time point: patch test 1, 2 weeks after DPC sensitization. Sample treatment: therapeutic diphenylcyclopropenone sensitization with weekly scalp DPC.

The V gene is TRBV27, the J gene TRBJ1-1; D is ambiguous. The sequence was collected from a woman between 18 and 29 years old with alopecia areata. Some clones in this sample may be carry-over from other donors' samples. The material was whole blood, obtained in connection with sensitization to the hapten diphenylcyclopropenone (DPC). CDR3 residues: CASSFNWGTEAFF. The CDR3 bases are TGTGCCAGCAGTTTCAATTGGGGTACTGAAGCTTTCTTT.